The 10 T cell receptor beta chains listed next were all sequenced from one sample in a study of control samples from healthy donors and cancer patients. Measured with immunoSEQ multiplex PCR; TCRdb has only the in-frame clones, and not every one. Among approximately 180,000 clones, approximately 94% were seen once, and the ten largest hold approximately 1.5%. The sample taken for sequencing was blood. The origin of the receptors is a young woman in good health.

The rearrangement uses TRBV20-1 and TRBJ1-2; no clear D. With 6 bases removed from V and 7 bases from J, the gap between germline ends came to 9 bases. The CDR3 runs to 10 residues. CDR1 and CDR2 (germline): DFQATT, SNEGSKA (reference sequence). CDR3 sequence (DNA): TGCAGTGCCCCCGGGAGTGGCTACACCTTC. Residues: CSAPGSGYTF.

This rearrangement joins TRBV5-3 to TRBJ1-1; TRBD1 is a possible D gene (6 bases). TRBV5-3 is flagged as an ORF with uncertain function. V lost 2 bases to trimming and J lost 6 bases, with 11 bases between them. CDR3 length equals 13 residues. CDR3 loop: CARSLRGPSEAFF. CDR3 nucleotide sequence: TGTGCCAGAAGCTTACGGGGGCCGTCTGAAGCTTTCTTT.

The chain links TRBV7-8 to TRBJ2-2; D perhaps matches TRBD1 (5 bases). V was trimmed by 8 bases and J by 7 bases, leaving 17 bases between them. Germline CDR1 SGHVS, CDR2 FQNEAQ. The CDR3 sequence is 14 residues long. In DNA form, the CDR3 reads TGTGCCAGCTCCCCCCGGCCCAGGGACGGGGAGCTGTTTTTT. Its translation: CASSPRPRDGELFF.

CDR3 region: CASSFILQQGKDGYTF. The CDR3 nucleotides are TGTGCCAGCAGTTTTATCCTCCAACAGGGAAAGGATGGCTACACCTTC. This rearrangement joins TRBV28 to TRBJ1-2, with a weak D call TRBD1 (6 bases). Germline V gene sequence: CDR1 MDHEN, CDR2 SYDVKM. The CDR3 length is 16 residues. The germline V and J ends were trimmed by 3 bases and 6 bases, with 20 bases remaining between them.

The count of this clone is one. This chain connects TRBV5-1 to TRBJ2-7, with D possibly TRBD1 on 5 matching bases. The germline V gene encodes CDR1 SGHRS and CDR2 YFSETQ. V gave up 0 bases and J gave up 4 bases, with 11 bases separating them. The CDR3 totals 14 residues. The CDR3 DNA sequence: TGCGCCAGCAGCTTGGAACAGGTACCTTACGAGCAGTACTTC. Amino acid sequence: CASSLEQVPYEQYF.

The chain recombines TRBV6-5 with TRBJ1-4, with TRBD1 as a possible D gene (5 bases). V was pared by 8 bases and J by 6 bases, with 16 bases between. CDR3 length: 14 residues. The germline gives CDR1 MNHEY, CDR2 SVGAGI. CDR3 DNA: TGTGCCAGCCTCTGGGGCGTCGGGTATGAAAAACTGTTTTTT. This sequence encodes CASLWGVGYEKLFF.

This clone was recorded once. The chain combines TRBV27 with TRBJ2-7; D is uncertain. This CDR3 is 14 amino acids long. Germline assignment: CDR1 MNHEY and CDR2 SMNVEV (reference sequence). The V and J ends lost 6 bases and 5 bases respectively, with 17 bases between them. The CDR3 spells CASSPKGGSNEQYF. CDR3 nucleotides: TGTGCCAGCAGCCCTAAGGGCGGTTCTAACGAGCAGTACTTC.

This clone is a singleton in its sample. The chain couples TRBV6-5 to TRBJ1-2, with a tentative D call TRBD1 (5 bases). Germline values: CDR1 MNHEY, CDR2 SVGAGI. V was pared by 6 bases and J by 6 bases, with 14 bases between. This CDR3 is 13 amino acids long. The CDR3 coding sequence is TGTGCCAGCAGAAGGGACCGCGATGATGGCTACACCTTC. It codes for CASRRDRDDGYTF.

The rearrangement uses TRBV9 and TRBJ2-1; 8 bases are shared with TRBD2. Germline loops: CDR1 SGDLS, CDR2 YYNGEE. The CDR3 totals 20 residues. Trimming removed 4 bases from V and 0 bases from J; junction bases left unmatched: 18. CDR3 bases: TGTGCCAGCAGCCCCCCCCCTCCAGCGGGGGATTTGTTCTCCTACAATGAGCAGTTCTTC. Amino acid sequence: CASSPPPPAGDLFSYNEQFF.

The chain is built from TRBV12-3 or TRBV12-4 and TRBJ1-2; D ambiguous. Trimming left V 3 bases short and J 8 bases short, with 13 bases between. The CDR3 runs to 13 residues. CDR3 coding DNA: TGTGCCAGCAGTTTGTACAGCAATGGAGGCTACACCTTC. Encoded protein: CASSLYSNGGYTF.